The TCR beta chain under discussion was sequenced for a study of T cells in localized non-small cell lung cancer. General study results and limits: Only one tumor region went through sequencing, so heterogeneity may still be there. A median approximately 61 of the top 100 tumor clones appeared in adjacent lung. Uninvolved adjacent lung had the highest recorded T cell clonality, with tumor below it.

V trimming: 5 bases; J trimming: 1 base; junction bases outside the gene matches: 3. The CDR3 extends over 15 amino acids. CDR1 and CDR2 from the germline V gene are MNHGY and SAAAGT. This clone was counted between two and nine times. Its antigen remains unknown. Only in-frame clones appear in the TCRdb table, and some are missing; sequencing was by immunoSEQ multiplex PCR. The repertoire holds fewer than 5,500 clones, with roughly 45% as singletons. The source was lung tumor tissue, collected before any cancer treatment. The receptor comes from a man aged 40 to 69 with stage I lung adenocarcinoma. The chain employs TRBV6-8 and TRBJ2-2; 8 bases are shared with TRBD2. For the CDR3, the DNA is TGTGCCAGCAGTGTACTAGCGGTGAACACCGGGGAGCTGTTTTTT. Translated: CASSVLAVNTGELFF.